This T cell receptor beta chain was obtained from a study of blood T cell repertoires in COVID-19. Across the study: The origin of the acute and convalescent COVID-19 samples was the United States, Italy and Spain. PBMCs, B-cell-depleted T cells, or T cells provided the cDNA or gDNA that made up the material.

In the source study's methods: Reference gene primer amplification yielded estimated nucleated cell counts. Using immunoSEQ multiplex PCR, the repertoire was profiled, and TCRdb retains in-frame clones only, with some absent. Clonal size and the V and J genes are those of that table, whereas D and trimming came from the DNA. The sample holds a few hundred thousand clones, approximately 83% seen once. V was cut by 3 bases and J by 9 bases, with 16 bases left in between. CDR3 length: 14 residues. Per the germline V gene, CDR1 is SGHDT and CDR2 is YYEEEE. The chain joins TRBV5-6 to TRBJ2-1; D not certain. Material for sequencing was peripheral blood. The sequence was collected from a woman aged 50 to 60 with acute or convalescent COVID-19. Written as DNA, the CDR3 is TGTGCCAGCAGCTGCAACTATCATACCTGTGAGCAGTTCTTC. It encodes CASSCNYHTCEQFF.